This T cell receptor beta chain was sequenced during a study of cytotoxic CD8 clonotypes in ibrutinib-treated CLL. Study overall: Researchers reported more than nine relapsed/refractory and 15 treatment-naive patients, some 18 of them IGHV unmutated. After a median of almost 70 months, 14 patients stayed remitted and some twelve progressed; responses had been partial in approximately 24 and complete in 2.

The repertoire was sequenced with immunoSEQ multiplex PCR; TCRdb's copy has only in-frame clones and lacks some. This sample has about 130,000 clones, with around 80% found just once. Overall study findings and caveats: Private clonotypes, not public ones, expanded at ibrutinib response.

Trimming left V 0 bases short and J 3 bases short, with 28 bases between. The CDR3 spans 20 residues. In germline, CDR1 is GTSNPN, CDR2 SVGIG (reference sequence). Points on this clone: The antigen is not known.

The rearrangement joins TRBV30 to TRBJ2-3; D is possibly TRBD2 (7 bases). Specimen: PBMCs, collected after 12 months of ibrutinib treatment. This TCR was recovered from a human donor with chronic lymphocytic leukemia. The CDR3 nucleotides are TGTGCCTGGAGTGTACGGTGGGGGCCCGTGGGGCTAGCGGAAACAGATACGCAGTATTTT. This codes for CAWSVRWGPVGLAETDTQYF. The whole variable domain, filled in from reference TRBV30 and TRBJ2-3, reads SQTIHQWPATLVQPVGSPLSLECTVEGTSNPNLYWYRQAAGRGLQLLFYSVGIGQISSEVPQNLSASRPQDRQFILSSKKLLLSDSGFYLCAWSVRWGPVGLAETDTQYFGPGTRLTVL.